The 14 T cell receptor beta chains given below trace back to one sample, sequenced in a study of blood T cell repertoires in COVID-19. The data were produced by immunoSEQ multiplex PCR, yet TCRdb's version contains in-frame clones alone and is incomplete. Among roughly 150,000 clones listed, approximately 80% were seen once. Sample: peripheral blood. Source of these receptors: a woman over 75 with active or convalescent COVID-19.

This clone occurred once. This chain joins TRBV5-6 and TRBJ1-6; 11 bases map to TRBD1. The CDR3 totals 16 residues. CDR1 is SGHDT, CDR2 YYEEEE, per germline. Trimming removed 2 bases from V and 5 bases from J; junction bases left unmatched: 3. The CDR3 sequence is CASSFGQGANNSPLHF. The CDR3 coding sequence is TGTGCCAGCAGCTTTGGACAGGGGGCTAATAATTCACCCCTCCACTTT.

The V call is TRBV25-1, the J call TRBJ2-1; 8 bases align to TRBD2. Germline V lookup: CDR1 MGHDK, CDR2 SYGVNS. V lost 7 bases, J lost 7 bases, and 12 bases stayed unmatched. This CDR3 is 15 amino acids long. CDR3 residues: CASTRGGASRNEQFF. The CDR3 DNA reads TGTGCCAGCACCCGGGGGGGGGCTTCGCGAAATGAGCAGTTCTTC.

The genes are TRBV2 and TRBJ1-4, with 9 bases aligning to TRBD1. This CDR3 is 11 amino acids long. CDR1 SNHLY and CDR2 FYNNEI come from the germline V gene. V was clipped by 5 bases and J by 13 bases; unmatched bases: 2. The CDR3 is CASSTDRGLFF. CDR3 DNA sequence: TGTGCCAGCAGTACGGACAGGGGACTGTTTTTT.

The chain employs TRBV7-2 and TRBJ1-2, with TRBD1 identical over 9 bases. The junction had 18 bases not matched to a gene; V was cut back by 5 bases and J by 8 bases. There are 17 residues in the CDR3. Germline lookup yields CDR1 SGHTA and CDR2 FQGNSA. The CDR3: CASSPLGGTGRKEGYTF. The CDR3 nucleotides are TGTGCCAGCAGCCCCCTGGGGGGGACAGGGAGAAAGGAGGGCTACACCTTC.

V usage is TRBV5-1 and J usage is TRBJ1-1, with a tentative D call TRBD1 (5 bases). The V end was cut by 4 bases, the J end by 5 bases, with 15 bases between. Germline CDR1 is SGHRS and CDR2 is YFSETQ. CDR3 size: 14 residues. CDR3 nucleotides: TGCGCCAGCAGCGCCAGTGGGGCGGGAACTGAAGCTTTCTTT. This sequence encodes CASSASGAGTEAFF.

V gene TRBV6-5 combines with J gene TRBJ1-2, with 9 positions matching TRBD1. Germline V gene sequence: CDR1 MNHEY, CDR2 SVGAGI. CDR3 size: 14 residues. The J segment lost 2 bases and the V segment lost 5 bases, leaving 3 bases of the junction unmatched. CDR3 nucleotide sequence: TGTGCCAGCAGTCAGACAGGGGGAAACTATGGCTACACCTTC. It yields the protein CASSQTGGNYGYTF.

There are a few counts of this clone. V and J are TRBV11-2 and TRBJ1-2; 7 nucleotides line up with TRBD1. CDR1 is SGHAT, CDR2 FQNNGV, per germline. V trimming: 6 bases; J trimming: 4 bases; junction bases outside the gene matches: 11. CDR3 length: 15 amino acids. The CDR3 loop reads CASRIGTAPIYGYTF. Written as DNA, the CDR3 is TGTGCCAGCAGAATTGGGACAGCACCTATCTATGGCTACACCTTC.

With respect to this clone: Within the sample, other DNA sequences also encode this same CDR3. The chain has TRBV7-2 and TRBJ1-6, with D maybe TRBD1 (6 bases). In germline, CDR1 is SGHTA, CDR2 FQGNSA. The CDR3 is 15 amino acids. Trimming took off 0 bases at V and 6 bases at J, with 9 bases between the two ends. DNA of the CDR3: TGTGCCAGCAGCTTAGCGACAGGCCCTAATTCACCCCTCCACTTT. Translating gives CASSLATGPNSPLHF.

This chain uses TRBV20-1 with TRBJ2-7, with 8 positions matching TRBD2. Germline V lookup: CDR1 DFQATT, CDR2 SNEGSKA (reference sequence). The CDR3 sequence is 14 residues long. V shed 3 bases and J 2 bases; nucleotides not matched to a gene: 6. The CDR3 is CSASSAGGTYEQYF. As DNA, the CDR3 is TGCAGTGCTAGTTCCGCGGGGGGTACCTACGAGCAGTACTTC.

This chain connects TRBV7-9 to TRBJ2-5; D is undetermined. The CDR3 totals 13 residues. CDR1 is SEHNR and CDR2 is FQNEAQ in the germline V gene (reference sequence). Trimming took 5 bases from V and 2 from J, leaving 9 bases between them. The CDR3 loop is CASSAPGQETQYF. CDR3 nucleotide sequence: TGTGCCAGCAGCGCCCCGGGTCAAGAGACCCAGTACTTC.

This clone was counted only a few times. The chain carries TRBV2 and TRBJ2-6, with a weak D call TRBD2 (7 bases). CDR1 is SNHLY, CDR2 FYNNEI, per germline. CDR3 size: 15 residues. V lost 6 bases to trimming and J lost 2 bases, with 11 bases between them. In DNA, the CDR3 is TGTGCCAGCAGGGGGGGGCTCACTGGGGCCAACGTCCTGACTTTC. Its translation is CASRGGLTGANVLTF. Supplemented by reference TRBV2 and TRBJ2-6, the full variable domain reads EPEVTQTPSHQVTQMGQEVILRCVPISNHLYFYWYRQILGQKVEFLVSFYNNEISEKSEIFDDQFSVERPDGSNFTLKIRSTKLEDSAMYFCASRGGLTGANVLTFGAGSRLTVL.

Here the CDR3 reads CASSPYGQPSDTQYF. The DNA of the CDR3 is TGTGCCAGCTCACCTTATGGACAGCCCTCAGATACGCAGTATTTT. The rearrangement links TRBV18 to TRBJ2-3; weak D call: TRBD1 (6 bases). The CDR3 sequence is 15 residues long. Trimming left V 3 bases short and J 4 bases short, with 14 bases between. Germline V gene lookup returns CDR1 KGHSH and CDR2 LQKENI. Supplemented by reference TRBV18 and TRBJ2-3, the full variable domain reads NAGVMQNPRHLVRRRGQEARLRCSPMKGHSHVYWYRQLPEEGLKFMVYLQKENIIDESGMPKERFSAEFPKEGPSILRIQQVVRGDSAAYFCASSPYGQPSDTQYFGPGTRLTVL.

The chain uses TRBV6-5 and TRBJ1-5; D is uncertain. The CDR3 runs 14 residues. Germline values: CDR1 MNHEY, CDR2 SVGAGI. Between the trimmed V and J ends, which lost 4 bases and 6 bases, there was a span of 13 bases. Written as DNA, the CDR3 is TGTGCCAGCAGTTTCGGACCCCGGGGTCAGCCCCAGCATTTT. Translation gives CASSFGPRGQPQHF.

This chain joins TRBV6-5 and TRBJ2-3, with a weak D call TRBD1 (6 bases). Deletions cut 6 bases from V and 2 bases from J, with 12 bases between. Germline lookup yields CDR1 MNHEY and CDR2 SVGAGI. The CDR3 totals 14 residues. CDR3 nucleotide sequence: TGTGCCAGCAGAAGACAGGAGACCACAGATACGCAGTATTTT. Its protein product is CASRRQETTDTQYF.